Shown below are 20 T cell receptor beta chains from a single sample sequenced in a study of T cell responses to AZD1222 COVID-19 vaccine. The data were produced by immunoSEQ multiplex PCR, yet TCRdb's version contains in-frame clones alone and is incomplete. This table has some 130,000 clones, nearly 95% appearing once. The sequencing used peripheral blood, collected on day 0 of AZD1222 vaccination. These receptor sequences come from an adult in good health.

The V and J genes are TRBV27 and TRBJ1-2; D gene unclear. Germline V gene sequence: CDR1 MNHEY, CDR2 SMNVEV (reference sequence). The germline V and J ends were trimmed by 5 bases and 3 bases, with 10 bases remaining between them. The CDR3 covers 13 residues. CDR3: CASSPGRYYGYTF. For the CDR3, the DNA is TGTGCCAGCAGTCCCGGACGGTACTATGGCTACACCTTC.

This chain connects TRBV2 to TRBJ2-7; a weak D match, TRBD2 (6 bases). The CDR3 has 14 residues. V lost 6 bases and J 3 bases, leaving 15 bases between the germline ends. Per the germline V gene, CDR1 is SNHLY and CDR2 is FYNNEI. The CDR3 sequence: CASRDRDSVYEQYF. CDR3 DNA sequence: TGTGCCAGCAGGGACCGGGACTCGGTCTACGAGCAGTACTTC. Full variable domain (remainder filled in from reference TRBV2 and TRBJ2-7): EPEVTQTPSHQVTQMGQEVILRCVPISNHLYFYWYRQILGQKVEFLVSFYNNEISEKSEIFDDQFSVERPDGSNFTLKIRSTKLEDSAMYFCASRDRDSVYEQYFGPGTRLTVT.

This CDR3 is CAWSRDRPDSGNTIYF. CDR3 coding DNA: TGTGCCTGGAGTCGAGACAGACCGGACTCTGGAAACACCATATATTTT. The chain carries TRBV30 and TRBJ1-3, with D possibly TRBD1 on 5 matching bases. V was trimmed by 2 bases and J by 0 bases, leaving 14 bases between them. This CDR3 spans 16 amino acids. Per germline, CDR1 GTSNPN and CDR2 SVGIG (reference sequence).

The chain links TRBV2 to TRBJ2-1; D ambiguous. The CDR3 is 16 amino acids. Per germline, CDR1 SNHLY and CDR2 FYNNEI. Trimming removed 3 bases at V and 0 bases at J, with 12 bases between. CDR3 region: CASSELPGPSYNEQFF. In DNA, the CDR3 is TGTGCCAGCAGTGAGCTCCCAGGACCCTCCTACAATGAGCAGTTCTTC.

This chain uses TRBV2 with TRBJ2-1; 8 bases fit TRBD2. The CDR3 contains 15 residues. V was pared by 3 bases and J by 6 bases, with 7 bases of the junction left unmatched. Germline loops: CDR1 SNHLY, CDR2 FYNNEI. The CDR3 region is CASSDAREASNEQFF. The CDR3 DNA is TGTGCCAGCAGTGACGCGCGGGAGGCCTCCAATGAGCAGTTCTTC.

CDR3 in amino acids: CASRSQGKMKQYF. CDR3 in DNA: TGTGCCAGCAGGTCACAGGGGAAGATGAAGCAGTACTTC. The chain is built from TRBV11-2 and TRBJ2-7, with 7 bases lining up with TRBD1. The CDR3 runs 13 residues. Germline CDR1 reads SGHAT; CDR2 reads FQNNGV. V lost 6 bases and J lost 8; bases outside the gene matches: 10.

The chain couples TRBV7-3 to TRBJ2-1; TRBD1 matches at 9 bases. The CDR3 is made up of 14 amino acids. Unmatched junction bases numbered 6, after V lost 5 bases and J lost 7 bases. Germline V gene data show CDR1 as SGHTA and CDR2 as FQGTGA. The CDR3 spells CASSRDRVRNEQFF. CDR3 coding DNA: TGTGCCAGCAGCAGGGACAGGGTGAGGAATGAGCAGTTCTTC.

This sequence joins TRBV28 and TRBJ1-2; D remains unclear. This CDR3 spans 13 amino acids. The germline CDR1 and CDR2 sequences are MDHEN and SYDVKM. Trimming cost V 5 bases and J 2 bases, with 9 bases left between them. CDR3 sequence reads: CASSPPFNYGYTF. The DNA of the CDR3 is TGTGCCAGCAGTCCCCCGTTCAACTATGGCTACACCTTC.

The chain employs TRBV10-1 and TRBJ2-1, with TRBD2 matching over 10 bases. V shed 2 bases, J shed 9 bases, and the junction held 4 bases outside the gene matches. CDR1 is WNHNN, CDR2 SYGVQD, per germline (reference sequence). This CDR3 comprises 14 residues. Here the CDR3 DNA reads TGCGCCAGCAGTGAGCTAGCGGGAGAGACTGAGCAGTTCTTC. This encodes CASSELAGETEQFF.

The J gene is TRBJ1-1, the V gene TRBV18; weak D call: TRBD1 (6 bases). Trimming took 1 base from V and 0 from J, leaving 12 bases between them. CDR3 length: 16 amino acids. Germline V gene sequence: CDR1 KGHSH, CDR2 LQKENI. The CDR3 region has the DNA TGTGCCAGCTCACCACACAGGGTAGGGGTGAACACTGAAGCTTTCTTT. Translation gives CASSPHRVGVNTEAFF.

Written as DNA, the CDR3 is TGCGCCAGCTCCCGGGGTTTACCAAATCTTCTGGAGACCCAGTACTTC. Translation gives CASSRGLPNLLETQYF. This chain links TRBV5-1 with TRBJ2-5; D is possibly TRBD2 (5 bases). CDR3 length: 16 residues. CDR1 and CDR2 from the germline V gene are SGHRS and YFSETQ. Trimming pared 7 bases from V and 5 bases from J, leaving 24 bases between.

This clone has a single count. The CDR3 loop reads CASSGPRTGIAFF. DNA for the CDR3: TGTGCCAGCAGTGGGCCCCGTACAGGGATTGCTTTCTTT. J is TRBJ1-1 and V is TRBV12-3 or TRBV12-4; maybe TRBD1 (6 bases). This CDR3 contains 13 residues. The ends were cut back, 5 bases at V and 11 bases at J, with 18 bases in the middle.

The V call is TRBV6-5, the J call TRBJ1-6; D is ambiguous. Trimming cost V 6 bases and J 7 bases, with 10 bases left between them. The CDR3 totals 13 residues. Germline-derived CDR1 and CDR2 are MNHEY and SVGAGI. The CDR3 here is CASSREGNSPLHF. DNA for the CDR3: TGTGCCAGCAGCCGGGAAGGGAATTCACCCCTCCACTTT.

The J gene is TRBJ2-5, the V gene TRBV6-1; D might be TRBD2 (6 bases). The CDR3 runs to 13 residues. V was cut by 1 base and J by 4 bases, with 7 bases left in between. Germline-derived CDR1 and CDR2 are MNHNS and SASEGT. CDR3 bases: TGTGCCAGCAGTGAAGTCGGGGGAGAGACCCAGTACTTC. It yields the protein CASSEVGGETQYF.

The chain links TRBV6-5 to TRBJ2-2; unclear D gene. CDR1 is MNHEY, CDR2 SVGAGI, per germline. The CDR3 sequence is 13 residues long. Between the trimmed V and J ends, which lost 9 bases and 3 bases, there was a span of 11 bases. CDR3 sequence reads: CASRPTYTGELFF. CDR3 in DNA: TGTGCCAGTCGTCCCACCTACACCGGGGAGCTGTTTTTT.

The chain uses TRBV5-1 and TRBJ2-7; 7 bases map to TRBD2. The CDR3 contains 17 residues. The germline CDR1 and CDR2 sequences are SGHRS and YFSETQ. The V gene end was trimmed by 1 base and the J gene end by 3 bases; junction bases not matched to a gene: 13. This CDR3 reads CASSLKSRHPGGYEQYF. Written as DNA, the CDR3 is TGCGCCAGCAGCTTGAAGTCGCGGCACCCGGGGGGCTACGAGCAGTACTTC.

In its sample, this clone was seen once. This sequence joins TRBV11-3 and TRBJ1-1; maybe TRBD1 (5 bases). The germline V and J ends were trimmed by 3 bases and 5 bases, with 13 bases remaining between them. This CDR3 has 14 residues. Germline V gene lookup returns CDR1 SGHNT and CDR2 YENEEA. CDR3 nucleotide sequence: TGTGCCAGCAGCTTTGGGGGTCCCCTAACTGAAGCTTTCTTT. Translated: CASSFGGPLTEAFF.

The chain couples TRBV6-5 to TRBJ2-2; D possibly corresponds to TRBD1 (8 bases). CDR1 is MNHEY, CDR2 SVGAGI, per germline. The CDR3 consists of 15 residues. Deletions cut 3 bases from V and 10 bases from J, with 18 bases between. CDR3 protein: CASSYHWTGRAELFF. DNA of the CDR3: TGTGCCAGCAGTTATCATTGGACAGGGAGGGCGGAGCTGTTTTTT.

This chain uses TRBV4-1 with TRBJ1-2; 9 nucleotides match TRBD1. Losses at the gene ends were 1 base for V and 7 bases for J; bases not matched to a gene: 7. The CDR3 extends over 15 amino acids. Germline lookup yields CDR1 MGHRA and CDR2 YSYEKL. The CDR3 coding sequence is TGCGCCAGCAGCCAAGCCGGGACAGGGTTGGCTGGCTACACCTTC. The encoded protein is CASSQAGTGLAGYTF.

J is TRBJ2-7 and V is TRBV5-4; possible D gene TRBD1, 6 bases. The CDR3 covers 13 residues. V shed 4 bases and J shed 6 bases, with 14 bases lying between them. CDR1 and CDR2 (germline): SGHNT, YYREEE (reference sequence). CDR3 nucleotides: TGTGCCAGCAGCATCTTCTTGGGGGCCGAGCAGTACTTC. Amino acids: CASSIFLGAEQYF.